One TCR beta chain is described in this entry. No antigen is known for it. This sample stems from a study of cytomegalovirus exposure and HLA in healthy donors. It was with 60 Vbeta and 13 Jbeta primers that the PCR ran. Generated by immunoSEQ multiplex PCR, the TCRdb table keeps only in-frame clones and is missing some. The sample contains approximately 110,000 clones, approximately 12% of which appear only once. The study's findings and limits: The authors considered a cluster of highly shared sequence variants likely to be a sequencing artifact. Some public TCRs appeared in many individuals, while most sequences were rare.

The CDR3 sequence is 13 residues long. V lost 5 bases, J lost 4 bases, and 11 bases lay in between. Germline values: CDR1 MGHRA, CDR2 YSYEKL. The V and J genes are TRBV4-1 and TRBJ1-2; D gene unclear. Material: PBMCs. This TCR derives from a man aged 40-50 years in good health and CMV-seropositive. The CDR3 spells CASSSGDIYGYTF. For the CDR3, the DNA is TGCGCCAGCAGCTCCGGAGATATCTATGGCTACACCTTC.